The 28 T cell receptor beta chains presented below share a single source sample, sequenced in a study of long-term antiretroviral therapy in people with HIV. This was the immunoSEQ v3.0 assay at survey level. This table comes from immunoSEQ multiplex PCR, and its TCRdb copy is limited to in-frame clones, with some not included. The sample contains about 16,000 clones, around 80% of which appear only once. The source was unsorted PBMCs, collected 2.1 years after starting antiretroviral therapy. The receptor source for this set is a man aged 35-49 years with HIV.

This clone was observed a few times. This sequence joins TRBV4-2 and TRBJ2-3; TRBD1 is a possible D gene (5 bases). Germline lookup yields CDR1 LGHNA and CDR2 YNFKEQ. Trimming took off 1 base at V and 3 bases at J, with 11 bases between the two ends. CDR3 length: 15 amino acids. CDR3 DNA: TGTGCCAGCAGCCAAGGAAGGGGAACGACAGATACGCAGTATTTT. As protein: CASSQGRGTTDTQYF.

The chain employs TRBV4-1 and TRBJ2-2, with no clear D. Looked up from germline, CDR1 is MGHRA and CDR2 is YSYEKL. This CDR3 contains 13 residues. V lost 1 base and J 4 bases, leaving 4 bases between the germline ends. CDR3 amino acids: CASSQGGTGELFF. DNA for the CDR3: TGCGCCAGCAGCCAAGGGGGCACCGGGGAGCTGTTTTTT.

The rearrangement uses TRBV13 and TRBJ1-6; D is undetermined. Germline-derived CDR1 and CDR2 are PRHDT and FYEKMQ (reference sequence). V lost 0 bases, J lost 10 bases, and 7 bases lay in between. CDR3 length equals 13 residues. Here the CDR3 DNA reads TGTGCCAGCAGCTTAGGGGAGGTGTCACCCCTCCACTTT. Amino acid sequence: CASSLGEVSPLHF.

The rearrangement links TRBV2 to TRBJ2-1; 8 nucleotides agree with TRBD2. J was trimmed by 3 bases and V by 6 bases; bases with no gene match: 13. CDR3 length equals 17 residues. Germline loops: CDR1 SNHLY, CDR2 FYNNEI. The CDR3 loop is CASSGEVEAGDYNEQFF. The CDR3 nucleotides are TGTGCCAGCAGCGGGGAAGTGGAAGCGGGGGACTACAATGAGCAGTTCTTC.

The V gene is TRBV18, the J gene TRBJ1-3; tentatively, D is TRBD1 (5 bases). Germline V gives CDR1 KGHSH, CDR2 LQKENI. V was trimmed by 5 bases and J by 0 bases, leaving 11 bases between them. The CDR3 loop spans 15 amino acids. The CDR3 sequence is CASSIQVDSGNTIYF. CDR3 nucleotides: TGTGCCAGCTCAATACAGGTCGACTCTGGAAACACCATATATTTT.

The chain carries TRBV2 and TRBJ2-2; 7 bases map to TRBD1. The CDR3 is 19 residues long. Germline V gene data show CDR1 as SNHLY and CDR2 as FYNNEI. V trimming: 3 bases; J trimming: 2 bases; junction bases outside the gene matches: 15. CDR3 nucleotide sequence: TGTGCCAGCAGTGACACCGGACAGGAGGCCCAGGCAAACACCGGGGAGCTGTTTTTT. Its protein product is CASSDTGQEAQANTGELFF.

This clone was observed a handful of times. CDR3 nucleotides: TGTGCCAGCAGTCCCCTGGAGGGGAACACTGAAGCTTTCTTT. Its protein product is CASSPLEGNTEAFF. The chain employs TRBV27 and TRBJ1-1; no clear D. CDR1 MNHEY and CDR2 SMNVEV come from the germline V gene (reference sequence). Trimming pared 5 bases from V and 1 base from J, leaving 11 bases between. The CDR3 spans 14 residues.

The chain recombines TRBV30 with TRBJ1-1; 7 bases align to TRBD1. The CDR3 loop spans 14 amino acids. The V segment lost 3 bases and the J segment 5 bases; nucleotides outside the gene matches: 9. The V gene's germline CDR1 is GTSNPN and CDR2 SVGIG (reference sequence). The CDR3 spells CAWSTGASGTEAFF. In nucleotides, the CDR3 is TGTGCCTGGAGCACAGGGGCAAGTGGGACTGAAGCTTTCTTT.

This chain links TRBV30 with TRBJ2-5; 8 bases match TRBD2. This CDR3 spans 15 amino acids. CDR1 is GTSNPN, CDR2 SVGIG, per germline (reference sequence). The V segment lost 4 bases and the J segment 4 bases; nucleotides outside the gene matches: 11. CDR3 sequence (DNA): TGTGCCTGGACTTTCGGGGGGGCTGCACGAGAGACCCAGTACTTC. Encoded protein: CAWTFGGAARETQYF.

The V call is TRBV5-5, the J call TRBJ2-3; the match to TRBD2 covers 14 bases. The CDR3 is made up of 19 amino acids. The J segment lost 5 bases and the V segment lost 4 bases, leaving 15 bases of the junction unmatched. Germline CDR1 SGHKS, CDR2 YYEKEE (reference sequence). The CDR3 loop is CASSPGLAGGAGRLDTQYF. Written as DNA, the CDR3 is TGTGCCAGCAGCCCCGGACTAGCGGGGGGTGCCGGGCGGCTAGATACGCAGTATTTT.

The V call is TRBV19, the J call TRBJ1-4; D is ambiguous. The germline gives CDR1 LNHDA, CDR2 SQIVND (reference sequence). This CDR3 contains 13 residues. V was cut by 2 bases and J by 8 bases, with 9 bases left in between. CDR3 nucleotides: TGTGCCAGTAGTATACCCAGGACCGAAAAACTGTTTTTT. The encoded protein is CASSIPRTEKLFF.

The V call is TRBV18, the J call TRBJ2-1; 8 positions match TRBD1. CDR1 KGHSH and CDR2 LQKENI come from the germline V gene. The CDR3 is made up of 15 amino acids. With V trimmed by 4 bases and J by 4 bases, 6 bases remained unmatched. The CDR3 nucleotides are TGTGCCAGCTCACAAGACAGGGGTTCTTACAATGAGCAGTTCTTC. Protein: CASSQDRGSYNEQFF.

The chain combines TRBV9 with TRBJ1-1; perhaps TRBD1 as D (6 bases). With 4 bases removed from V and 4 bases from J, the gap between germline ends came to 20 bases. The CDR3 extends over 16 amino acids. Germline loops: CDR1 SGDLS, CDR2 YYNGEE. The CDR3 is CASSPYPRGAGTEAFF. CDR3 nucleotides: TGTGCCAGCAGCCCCTACCCGAGGGGGGCAGGCACTGAAGCTTTCTTT.

The chain combines TRBV11-2 with TRBJ2-7; 10 bases match TRBD1. Trimming cost V 5 bases and J 4 bases; bases outside gene matches: 5. In germline, CDR1 is SGHAT, CDR2 FQNNGV. The CDR3 covers 14 residues. The DNA for the CDR3 is TGTGCCAGCAGCACCGGGACAGGGGAATACGAGCAGTACTTC. This sequence encodes CASSTGTGEYEQYF.

The chain uses TRBV4-1 and TRBJ1-4; 8 nucleotides agree with TRBD1. The ends lost 0 bases at V and 5 bases at J; junction bases unmatched: 14. Germline V lookup: CDR1 MGHRA, CDR2 YSYEKL. This CDR3 contains 19 residues. CDR3 amino acids: CASSQDVTGDDFPNEKLFF. The CDR3 region has the DNA TGCGCCAGCAGCCAAGATGTGACAGGGGACGACTTCCCCAATGAAAAACTGTTTTTT.

The chain carries TRBV5-1 and TRBJ1-6; 7 nucleotides match TRBD1. Germline V gene sequence: CDR1 SGHRS, CDR2 YFSETQ. The CDR3 extends over 21 amino acids. J was trimmed by 0 bases and V by 1 base; bases with no gene match: 16. The DNA of the CDR3 is TGCGCCAGCAGCTTGTACCTAGCCGGACAGGTCGGGTCCTCCTATAATTCACCCCTCCACTTT. Its translation is CASSLYLAGQVGSSYNSPLHF.

The gene calls are TRBV29-1 and TRBJ1-5, with D possibly TRBD1 on 6 matching bases. The germline CDR1 and CDR2 sequences are SQVTM and ANQGSEA. The CDR3 extends over 14 amino acids. Between the trimmed V and J ends, which lost 4 bases and 5 bases, there was a span of 15 bases. The DNA of the CDR3 is TGCAGCGTTGTCTTGGGGGCGCATGATCAGCCCCAGCATTTT. Its translation is CSVVLGAHDQPQHF.

This rearrangement joins TRBV15 to TRBJ2-7; no clear D gene. The V gene's germline CDR1 is LNHNV and CDR2 YYDKDF (reference sequence). Trimming pared 0 bases from V and 5 bases from J, leaving 11 bases between. This CDR3 comprises 14 residues. CDR3 DNA sequence: TGTGCCACCAGCAGAGATAGATTCCGGGACGAGCAGTACTTC. Protein: CATSRDRFRDEQYF.

This CDR3 reads CASSNRREKSGYTF. Written as DNA, the CDR3 is TGTGCCAGCAGTAACAGGCGAGAGAAGAGTGGCTACACCTTC. The chain recombines TRBV27 with TRBJ1-2; TRBD1 is a possible D gene (5 bases). Trimming removed 5 bases at V and 7 bases at J, with 17 bases between. The CDR3 totals 14 residues. Germline V gene lookup returns CDR1 MNHEY and CDR2 SMNVEV (reference sequence).

This clone was detected a few times. The chain links TRBV19 to TRBJ1-2; D is unresolved. Per germline, CDR1 LNHDA and CDR2 SQIVND (reference sequence). Trimming pared 3 bases from V and 6 bases from J, leaving 20 bases between. This CDR3 has 16 residues. The CDR3 reads CASSIRGFNEANGYTF. CDR3 nucleotide sequence: TGTGCCAGTAGTATCAGAGGTTTCAATGAAGCTAATGGCTACACCTTC.

CDR3 amino acids: CASTDRGRGNNSPLHF. For the CDR3, the DNA is TGTGCCAGCACGGACAGGGGAAGGGGGAATAATTCACCCCTCCACTTT. The rearrangement uses TRBV6-6 and TRBJ1-6, with TRBD1 identical over 9 bases. V was pared by 7 bases and J by 5 bases, with 9 bases of the junction left unmatched. CDR1 MNHNY and CDR2 SVGAGI come from the germline V gene (reference sequence). The CDR3 spans 16 residues.

This chain uses TRBV11-2 with TRBJ1-2; a possible D gene is TRBD1 (5 bases). Trimming stripped 0 bases from V and 3 bases from J, with 17 bases between. The germline V gene has CDR1 SGHAT and CDR2 FQNNGV. The CDR3 length is 17 residues. The CDR3 bases are TGTGCCAGCAGCTTAGAATCGGGGATTGGGGGGGACTATGGCTACACCTTC. Translation gives CASSLESGIGGDYGYTF.

This clone has only a few counts. The rearrangement joins TRBV7-2 to TRBJ1-2; 8 positions match TRBD1. The CDR3 is made up of 16 amino acids. J was trimmed by 5 bases and V by 1 base; bases with no gene match: 9. Germline CDR1 SGHTA, CDR2 FQGNSA. The CDR3 coding sequence is TGTGCCAGCAGCTTAGGGCAGGGGGCGCGAGAATATGGCTACACCTTC. Translation: CASSLGQGAREYGYTF.

This clone was found once. The chain is built from TRBV21-1 and TRBJ1-5; the DNA was not used to check the table's D call, TRBD1. TRBV21-1 is classified as a pseudogene. The CDR3 sequence is 18 residues long. The CDR3 is CASSRSNRVCYSNQPQHF. The DNA for the CDR3 is TGTGCCAGCAGCAGGTCTAACAGGGTTTGCTATAGCAATCAGCCCCAGCATTTT.

The chain joins TRBV6-5 to TRBJ1-1, with TRBD1 matching 7 bases. Trimming took 6 bases from V and 5 from J; bases not matched to a gene: 6. The CDR3 sequence is 13 residues long. Per the germline V gene, CDR1 is MNHEY and CDR2 is SVGAGI. CDR3 in DNA: TGTGCCAGCAGATCGACAGGGAGTACTGAAGCTTTCTTT. It specifies CASRSTGSTEAFF.

V is TRBV9 and J is TRBJ1-1; possible D gene TRBD1, 6 bases. Germline V lookup: CDR1 SGDLS, CDR2 YYNGEE. The CDR3 has 15 amino acids. Trimming took off 0 bases at V and 0 bases at J, with 9 bases between the two ends. The DNA for the CDR3 is TGTGCCAGCAGCGTAGGACAGGTTATGAACACTGAAGCTTTCTTT. Residues: CASSVGQVMNTEAFF.

This sequence joins TRBV7-9 and TRBJ2-2; 8 nucleotides agree with TRBD1. After removal of 4 bases from V and 6 bases from J, the junction contained 4 bases not matched to a gene. CDR1 SEHNR and CDR2 FQNEAQ come from the germline V gene (reference sequence). The CDR3 loop spans 14 amino acids. CDR3 residues: CASSSGQGPGELFF. The CDR3 nucleotides read TGTGCCAGCAGCTCCGGACAGGGCCCCGGGGAGCTGTTTTTT.

The J gene is TRBJ1-6, the V gene TRBV30; D perhaps matches TRBD1 (6 bases). CDR1 is GTSNPN, CDR2 SVGIG, per germline (reference sequence). V dropped 5 bases and J dropped 7 bases, with 9 bases sitting between them. The CDR3 is 12 residues long. As DNA, the CDR3 is TGTGCCTGGGAGGGGGGAAATTCACCCCTCCACTTT. Amino acid sequence: CAWEGGNSPLHF.